The 4 T cell receptor beta chains below come from one sample, sequenced in a study of blood T cell repertoires in COVID-19. Clones were sequenced by immunoSEQ multiplex PCR, and TCRdb holds only the in-frame ones, with some missing. The table lists around 200,000 clones, approximately 91% of them singletons. Sequencing used peripheral blood. The source of these receptors is a man aged 40-50 years with acute or convalescent COVID-19.

This clone was detected only once. V and J are TRBV28 and TRBJ2-3, with D possibly being TRBD2 (5 bases). Germline lookup yields CDR1 MDHEN and CDR2 SYDVKM. Trimming removed 5 bases from V and 4 bases from J, with 13 bases in between. There are 14 residues in the CDR3. In DNA form, the CDR3 reads TGTGCCAGCAGTACCCGGTTCGGGGCAGATACGCAGTATTTT. It encodes CASSTRFGADTQYF.

This clone is a singleton in its sample. V gene TRBV27 combines with J gene TRBJ2-7; 9 bases are shared with TRBD2. V was pared by 3 bases and J by 3 bases, with 3 bases of the junction left unmatched. Germline loops: CDR1 MNHEY, CDR2 SMNVEV (reference sequence). This CDR3 has 14 amino acids. The CDR3 DNA reads TGTGCCAGCAGTTTTACTAGCGGGTACTACGAGCAGTACTTC. The encoded protein is CASSFTSGYYEQYF.

This chain joins TRBV4-1 and TRBJ2-7, with D tentatively TRBD1 (5 bases). The CDR3 extends over 15 amino acids. V lost 0 bases, J lost 4 bases, and 13 bases lay in between. Germline assignment: CDR1 MGHRA and CDR2 YSYEKL. The CDR3 DNA reads TGCGCCAGCAGCCAAGATCTACCAGGGAATTACGAGCAGTACTTC. Translation: CASSQDLPGNYEQYF.

The chain employs TRBV6-2 or TRBV6-3 and TRBJ2-3; the match to TRBD2 covers 10 bases. Germline V CDR1 and CDR2: MNHEY, SVGEGT. V shed 3 bases, J shed 2 bases, and the junction held 11 bases outside the gene matches. The CDR3 extends over 18 amino acids. The DNA for the CDR3 is TGTGCCAGCAGTTATAGCCGAGGACTAGCGGTAAACACAGATACGCAGTATTTT. It translates to CASSYSRGLAVNTDTQYF.